This T cell receptor beta chain is from a study of blood T cell repertoires in COVID-19. Background on the study: Acute and convalescent COVID-19 specimens originated in the United States, Italy and Spain.

Looked up from germline, CDR1 is SGHVS and CDR2 is FNYEAQ. Deletions cut 1 base from V and 4 bases from J, with 12 bases between. The CDR3 runs to 15 residues. The method was immunoSEQ multiplex PCR; TCRdb's version includes in-frame clones alone and lacks a portion of them. This sample has a few hundred thousand clones, with roughly nine tenths found just once. The sample consisted of peripheral blood. This TCR was sampled from a woman in her thirties or forties who had recovered from COVID-19. This chain connects TRBV7-6 to TRBJ2-3; the D gene is possibly TRBD1 (6 bases). The CDR3 nucleotides are TGTGCCAGCAGCTTAGTACAGGGTAGTGCAGATACGCAGTATTTT. This codes for CASSLVQGSADTQYF. Filled out from reference TRBV7-6 and TRBJ2-3, the complete variable domain reads GAGVSQSPRYKVTKRGQDVALRCDPISGHVSLYWYRQALGQGPEFLTYFNYEAQQDKSGLPNDRFSAERPEGSISTLTIQRTEQRDSAMYRCASSLVQGSADTQYFGPGTRLTVL.